One sample yielded the 21 T cell receptor beta chains listed below, sequenced in a study of metastatic and nonmetastatic thyroid tumors. TCRdb re-analyzed the PCR reads through MiXCR. The sample shows roughly 20,000 clones, approximately 10% of them seen only once. Every patient was untreated before thyroid surgery. Sequencing used blood. The source is a female donor with papillary thyroid cancer or a benign thyroid nodule (not recorded which). Some clones in this sample may be carry-over from other donors' samples.

This clone occurred a few times. The chain recombines TRBV6-1 with TRBJ2-7; 11 nucleotides line up with TRBD2. The CDR3 runs 16 residues. The V gene end was trimmed by 6 bases and the J gene end by 5 bases; junction bases not matched to a gene: 12. The germline V gene encodes CDR1 MNHNS and CDR2 SASEGT. The CDR3 DNA sequence: TGTGCCAGCAGGGACGTAGCGGGAGGGCATCAGGACGAGCAGTACTTC. This sequence encodes CASRDVAGGHQDEQYF.

This clone was seen repeatedly, ten times or more. The chain recombines TRBV7-2 with TRBJ2-7; 7 nucleotides agree with TRBD2. Unmatched junction bases numbered 8, after V lost 5 bases and J lost 4 bases. CDR3 size: 14 residues. CDR1 and CDR2 from the germline V gene are SGHTA and FQGNSA. The CDR3 protein is CASSASSGEYEQYF. The CDR3 DNA follows: TGTGCCAGCAGCGCCTCTAGCGGAGAATACGAGCAGTACTTC.

Within the sample, this clone is medium-sized. The V and J genes are TRBV6-1 and TRBJ2-7, with 13 positions matching TRBD2. The CDR3 has 15 residues. V shed 1 base, J shed 4 bases, and the junction held 1 base outside the gene matches. Germline CDR1 and CDR2: MNHNS and SASEGT. The CDR3 loop reads CASSEGTSGSYEQYF. The CDR3 DNA follows: TGTGCCAGCAGTGAAGGGACTAGCGGGAGTTACGAGCAGTACTTC.

This clone was picked up many times. The rearrangement links TRBV7-3 to TRBJ2-6; D call uncertain. Deletions cut 0 bases from V and 4 bases from J, with 10 bases between. Germline CDR1 and CDR2: SGHTA and FQGTGA. This CDR3 is built from 16 residues. CDR3 in DNA: TGTGCCAGCAGCTTAACGCAGGTATCCGGGGCCAACGTCCTGACTTTC. Translating gives CASSLTQVSGANVLTF.

The table lists this clone with many counts. The chain carries TRBV29-1 and TRBJ1-1; D is uncertain. The germline gives CDR1 SQVTM, CDR2 ANQGSEA. V was trimmed by 1 base and J by 6 bases, leaving 6 bases between them. The CDR3 totals 11 residues. CDR3 DNA sequence: TGCAGCGTTGAAGGTATAGCTGAAGCTTTCTTT. The encoded protein is CSVEGIAEAFF. The variable domain in full, completed from reference TRBV29-1 and TRBJ1-1, reads SAVISQKPSRDICQRGTSLTIQCQVDSQVTMMFWYRQQPGQSLTLIATANQGSEATYESGFVIDKFPISRPNLTFSTLTVSNMSPEDSSIYLCSVEGIAEAFFGQGTRLTVV.

This clone is medium-sized by share. The gene calls are TRBV12-3 or TRBV12-4 and TRBJ2-7; D possibly corresponds to TRBD2 (6 bases). This CDR3 contains 12 residues. The germline V and J ends were trimmed by 5 bases and 9 bases, with 14 bases remaining between them. As DNA, the CDR3 is TGTGCCAGCAGTACTCGACTAGAAGGGCAGTACTTC. Translated: CASSTRLEGQYF.

This chain links TRBV4-1 with TRBJ1-2; 9 nucleotides match TRBD1. Germline V gene lookup returns CDR1 MGHRA and CDR2 YSYEKL. The junction had 9 bases not matched to a gene; V was cut back by 3 bases and J by 4 bases. The length of the CDR3 is 16 residues. The CDR3 reads CASSHASPGQGYGYTF. CDR3 bases: TGCGCCAGCAGCCACGCTTCTCCGGGACAGGGCTATGGCTACACCTTC.

This clone was observed a few times. V is TRBV12-5 and J is TRBJ2-7; tentatively, D is TRBD2 (5 bases). Germline CDR1 LGHNT, CDR2 FRNRAP. This CDR3 comprises 17 residues. Trimming cost V 0 bases and J 2 bases, with 17 bases left between them. The chain's CDR3 is CASGLVLGARGTYEQYF. The CDR3 DNA is TGTGCTAGTGGTTTGGTACTCGGAGCTCGGGGAACCTACGAGCAGTACTTC.

This clone has ten or more counts. The genes are TRBV30 and TRBJ1-2; 10 bases line up with TRBD1. J gave up 7 bases and V 5 bases, and 7 bases lay outside the gene matches. Germline lookup yields CDR1 GTSNPN and CDR2 SVGIG (reference sequence). CDR3 size: 13 residues. The CDR3 coding sequence is TGTGCCTGGGGGTCCGGGACAGGGGTTGGCTACACCTTC. Translated: CAWGSGTGVGYTF.

Notes on this clone: Just one base apart from a much larger clone, this may be a read error. The chain is built from TRBV7-2 and TRBJ2-5; the D gene is possibly TRBD2 (7 bases). Per the germline V gene, CDR1 is SGHTA and CDR2 is FQGNSA. The CDR3 loop spans 12 amino acids. V dropped 1 base and J dropped 9 bases, with 9 bases sitting between them. In nucleotides, the CDR3 is TGTGCCAGCAGCTTAGAGGGGGGGGCCCAGTACTTC. Amino acids: CASSLEGGAQYF.

This clone was counted ten times or more. This chain connects TRBV19 to TRBJ2-4, with D tentatively TRBD2 (6 bases). From germline, CDR1 is LNHDA and CDR2 SQIVND (reference sequence). The CDR3 length is 17 residues. The V end was cut by 4 bases, the J end by 1 base, with 17 bases between. The CDR3 coding sequence is TGTGCCAGTAGTAATGAGGTGCGGAGGGCGGCCAAAAACATTCAGTACTTC. This translates into CASSNEVRRAAKNIQYF.

This clone was observed a few times. The rearrangement links TRBV10-1 to TRBJ2-1, with D uncertain. Germline-derived CDR1 and CDR2 are WNHNN and SYGVQD (reference sequence). V was pared by 2 bases and J by 8 bases, with 4 bases between. The CDR3 has 11 residues. The CDR3 DNA is TGCGCCAGCAGTGAGAAAGATGAGCAGTTCTTC. Its translation: CASSEKDEQFF.

This clone occurred many times. The V call is TRBV10-3, the J call TRBJ2-7, with 11 bases aligning to TRBD2. CDR1 and CDR2 from the germline V gene are ENHRY and SYGVKD. With V trimmed by 4 bases and J by 4 bases, 6 bases remained unmatched. The CDR3 covers 15 residues. The CDR3 protein is CAISGGASGRYEQYF. CDR3 sequence (DNA): TGTGCCATCAGTGGGGGGGCTAGCGGGAGGTACGAGCAGTACTTC.

The chain couples TRBV30 to TRBJ2-7; 10 nucleotides line up with TRBD2. There are 15 residues in the CDR3. After removal of 6 bases from V and 7 bases from J, the junction contained 15 bases not matched to a gene. Germline-derived CDR1 and CDR2 are GTSNPN and SVGIG (reference sequence). DNA of the CDR3: TGTGCCTGTCCTAGCGGGGGACTAGGGAAAGGGGAGCAGTACTTC. Translated, it gives CACPSGGLGKGEQYF. The whole variable domain, filled in from reference TRBV30 and TRBJ2-7, reads SQTIHQWPATLVQPVGSPLSLECTVEGTSNPNLYWYRQAAGRGLQLLFYSVGIGQISSEVPQNLSASRPQDRQFILSSKKLLLSDSGFYLCACPSGGLGKGEQYFGPGTRLTVT.

At least ten counts were recorded for this clone. This chain links TRBV20-1 with TRBJ1-1; D unresolved. V was shortened by 1 base and J by 10 bases, with 19 bases between the two germline ends. This CDR3 has 14 residues. Germline values: CDR1 DFQATT, CDR2 SNEGSKA (reference sequence). The DNA for the CDR3 is TGCAGTGCTAGAGCGGAAGCGGATCTTTATGGAGCTTTCTTT. It translates to CSARAEADLYGAFF.

Relative to its sample, this clone is medium-sized. This chain uses TRBV6-1 with TRBJ2-2; 11 bases align to TRBD1. V trimming: 10 bases; J trimming: 6 bases; junction bases outside the gene matches: 7. CDR1 and CDR2 (germline): MNHNS, SASEGT. The CDR3 consists of 14 residues. The CDR3 DNA sequence: TGTGCCATCCAGATGGGACAGGGGGCCGGGGAGCTGTTTTTT. This translates into CAIQMGQGAGELFF.

There are many counts of this clone. The V and J genes are TRBV12-3 or TRBV12-4 and TRBJ1-1, with D possibly matching TRBD1 (5 bases). V was shortened by 7 bases and J by 3 bases, with 6 bases between the two germline ends. The CDR3 extends over 11 amino acids. CDR3 sequence reads: CASKQDTEAFF. CDR3 sequence (DNA): TGTGCCAGCAAACAGGACACTGAAGCTTTCTTT.

The chain combines TRBV7-2 with TRBJ2-7; 9 positions match TRBD1. CDR3 length: 14 amino acids. Germline-derived CDR1 and CDR2 are SGHTA and FQGNSA. V shed 5 bases, J shed 2 bases, and the junction held 4 bases outside the gene matches. The CDR3 spells CASSSRTGAYEQYF. Written as DNA, the CDR3 is TGTGCCAGCAGCAGCAGGACAGGGGCCTACGAGCAGTACTTC.

This clone was observed many times. The same CDR3 can be traced to other DNA sequences in this sample. The chain recombines TRBV5-6 with TRBJ2-7; D uncertain. CDR1 and CDR2 from the germline V gene are SGHDT and YYEEEE. Trimming shortened V by 0 bases and J by 2 bases, and 9 bases separated the two germline ends. This CDR3 is built from 14 residues. CDR3 nucleotide sequence: TGTGCCAGCAGCTTGGAGGGCAGGACCTACGAGCAGTACTTC. Its translation is CASSLEGRTYEQYF. Together with reference TRBV5-6 and TRBJ2-7, the CDR3 gives the full variable domain: DAGVTQSPTHLIKTRGQQVTLRCSPKSGHDTVSWYQQALGQGPQFIFQYYEEEERQRGNFPDRFSGHQFPNYSSELNVNALLLGDSALYLCASSLEGRTYEQYFGPGTRLTVT.

In its sample, this clone was seen many times. The genes are TRBV9 and TRBJ2-3; 7 positions agree with TRBD1. J was trimmed by 3 bases and V by 4 bases; bases with no gene match: 11. Looked up from germline, CDR1 is SGDLS and CDR2 is YYNGEE. The CDR3 covers 16 residues. CDR3 sequence reads: CASSPQSGGKTDTQYF. The CDR3 nucleotides are TGTGCCAGCAGCCCCCAGTCAGGGGGTAAAACAGATACGCAGTATTTT.

The table lists this clone with many counts. The chain joins TRBV5-1 to TRBJ2-6; weak D call: TRBD1 (5 bases). CDR3 size: 16 residues. V lost 7 bases and J lost 0, with 14 bases in between. Looked up from germline, CDR1 is SGHRS and CDR2 is YFSETQ. DNA for the CDR3: TGCGCCAGCGGAACCACAGGAACCTCTGGGGCCAACGTCCTGACTTTC. Translated, it gives CASGTTGTSGANVLTF.